This T cell receptor beta chain was found in a study of beta chain features in type 1 diabetes. Expressed TCRB transcripts were sequenced because the isolated RNA had all been reverse transcribed beforehand. The table came from immunoSEQ multiplex PCR; TCRdb's copy has only in-frame clones and leaves some out. The table records about 160,000 clones, around 8% of them present only once. Regarding the study as a whole: Patients' naive, central memory and Treg TCRB repertoires seemed closer to one another than those of healthy donors. Equally in patients and controls, PCR might preferentially amplify shorter templates. All four CD4+ subsets of Type 1 diabetes patients contained TCRB CDR3s that were moderately but significantly shorter.

As for this clone: Its specificity is unknown.

CDR3 length: 16 residues. V was clipped by 4 bases and J by 7 bases; unmatched bases: 15. Germline CDR1 reads MGHRA; CDR2 reads YSYEKL. The TCR originated in a woman in her thirties or forties with type 1 diabetes. The sample was central memory CD4+ T cells from blood. The rearrangement joins TRBV4-1 to TRBJ1-1; 7 bases align to TRBD1. This CDR3 is CASSLTSGTVYGEAFF. The DNA for the CDR3 is TGCGCCAGCAGCCTAACCTCCGGGACAGTCTACGGTGAAGCTTTCTTT.